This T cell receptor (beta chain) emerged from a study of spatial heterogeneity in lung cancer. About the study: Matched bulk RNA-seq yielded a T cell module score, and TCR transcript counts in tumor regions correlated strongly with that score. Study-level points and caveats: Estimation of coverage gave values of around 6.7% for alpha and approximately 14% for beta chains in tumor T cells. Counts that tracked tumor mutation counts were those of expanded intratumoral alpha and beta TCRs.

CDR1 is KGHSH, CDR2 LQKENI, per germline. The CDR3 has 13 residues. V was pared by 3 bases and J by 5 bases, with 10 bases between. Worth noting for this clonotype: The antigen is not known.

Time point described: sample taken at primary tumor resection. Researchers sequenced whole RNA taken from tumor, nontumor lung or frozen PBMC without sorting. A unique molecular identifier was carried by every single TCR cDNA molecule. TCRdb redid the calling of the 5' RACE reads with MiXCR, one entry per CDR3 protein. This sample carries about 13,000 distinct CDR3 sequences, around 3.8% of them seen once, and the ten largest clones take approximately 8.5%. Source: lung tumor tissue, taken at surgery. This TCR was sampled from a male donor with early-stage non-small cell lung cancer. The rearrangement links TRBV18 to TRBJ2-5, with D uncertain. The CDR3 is CASSPDLGETQYF. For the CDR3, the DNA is TGTGCCAGCTCACCGGACCTCGGGGAGACCCAGTACTTC.